What follows are 13 T cell receptor beta chains derived from one specimen sequenced in a study of T-cell memory formation after mild COVID-19. TCRdb re-derived calls from the 5' RACE reads in MiXCR, one entry per CDR3 protein. The sample has roughly 220,000 distinct CDR3 sequences; around 8.8% are singletons. Sequencing used PBMCs or a T cell subset sorted from them (not recorded which). These receptors all stem from a man aged 18 to 30 who had mild COVID-19 (a few samples of this study predate the infection). Cell type and time point are not known.

V gene TRBV6-2 or TRBV6-3 combines with J gene TRBJ2-7, with a weak D call TRBD2 (5 bases). The CDR3 is 15 amino acids. Trimming removed 6 bases from V and 0 bases from J, with 15 bases in between. Germline V gene sequence: CDR1 MNHEY, CDR2 SVGEGT. The CDR3 sequence: CASRKDFLSSYEQYF. In DNA form, the CDR3 reads TGTGCCAGCAGAAAGGACTTCCTGAGCTCCTACGAGCAGTACTTC.

A few counts support this clonotype. The chain couples TRBV5-1 to TRBJ1-2, with 10 bases lining up with TRBD1. The length of the CDR3 is 14 residues. After removal of 0 bases from V and 8 bases from J, the junction contained 4 bases not matched to a gene. Germline assignment: CDR1 SGHRS and CDR2 YFSETQ. CDR3 in amino acids: CASSLAGTGEGYTF. Here the CDR3 DNA reads TGCGCCAGCAGCTTGGCCGGGACAGGGGAGGGCTACACCTTC.

This clonotype was detected many times. This sequence joins TRBV6-2 or TRBV6-3 and TRBJ2-5; D is ambiguous. CDR1 and CDR2 (germline): MNHEY, SVGEGT. The CDR3 covers 16 residues. V dropped 2 bases and J dropped 5 bases, with 18 bases sitting between them. The CDR3 loop reads CASSYPFGLLEETQYF. CDR3 bases: TGTGCCAGCAGTTACCCTTTCGGCCTCTTGGAGGAGACCCAGTACTTC.

This clonotype was seen at least ten times. The chain employs TRBV7-2 and TRBJ2-7, with 7 bases identical to TRBD2. After removal of 7 bases from V and 1 base from J, the junction contained 10 bases not matched to a gene. This CDR3 comprises 15 residues. Germline lookup yields CDR1 SGHTA and CDR2 FQGNSA. The chain's CDR3 is CASTGEGGFSYEQYF. CDR3 coding DNA: TGTGCCAGCACCGGGGAGGGAGGCTTTTCCTACGAGCAGTACTTC.

This clonotype was recorded a few times. The V and J genes are TRBV10-2 and TRBJ2-1, with D possibly TRBD2 on 5 matching bases. Germline CDR1 is WSHSY and CDR2 is SAAADI. The CDR3 spans 16 residues. Trimming left V 7 bases short and J 9 bases short, with 25 bases between. This CDR3 reads CASTAGKDFVAGEQFF. Written as DNA, the CDR3 is TGCGCCAGCACCGCAGGAAAGGACTTCGTGGCTGGTGAGCAGTTCTTC.

The J gene is TRBJ1-6, the V gene TRBV12-3 or TRBV12-4; D is possibly TRBD1 (5 bases). CDR3 length: 13 residues. Trimming stripped 3 bases from V and 6 bases from J, with 6 bases between. The CDR3 DNA sequence: TGTGCCAGCAGTTTGAGGGGTAATTCACCCCTCCACTTT. This codes for CASSLRGNSPLHF.

The chain joins TRBV29-1 to TRBJ2-5; TRBD1 agrees at 9 bases. V shed 6 bases, J shed 3 bases, and the junction held 5 bases outside the gene matches. This CDR3 has 13 amino acids. Germline CDR1 and CDR2: SQVTM and ANQGSEA. The CDR3 region has the DNA TGCAGCGTAGCCGGGACAGGGAAAGAGACCCAGTACTTC. As protein: CSVAGTGKETQYF. Full variable domain (rest looked up from reference TRBV29-1 and TRBJ2-5): SAVISQKPSRDICQRGTSLTIQCQVDSQVTMMFWYRQQPGQSLTLIATANQGSEATYESGFVIDKFPISRPNLTFSTLTVSNMSPEDSSIYLCSVAGTGKETQYFGPGTRLLVL.

In nucleotides, the CDR3 is TGCAGCGTTGGGGGGGCGAGAGATACGCAGTATTTT. Residues: CSVGGARDTQYF. The chain couples TRBV29-1 to TRBJ2-3, with D perhaps being TRBD1 or TRBD2 (6 bases each). Germline assignment: CDR1 SQVTM and CDR2 ANQGSEA. This CDR3 region has 12 residues. V was clipped by 4 bases and J by 5 bases, with 10 bases between them.

The J gene is TRBJ1-1, the V gene TRBV20-1; 7 nucleotides align to TRBD1. Germline lookup yields CDR1 DFQATT and CDR2 SNEGSKA (reference sequence). The J segment lost 4 bases and the V segment lost 0 bases, leaving 5 bases of the junction unmatched. The CDR3 length is 14 residues. The CDR3 DNA is TGCAGTGCTAGAGATACAGGGGTAGGCACTGAAGCTTTCTTT. It is translated as CSARDTGVGTEAFF.

This clonotype was recorded at least ten times. V usage is TRBV5-6 and J usage is TRBJ1-6; possible D gene TRBD1, 5 bases. CDR1 is SGHDT and CDR2 is YYEEEE in the germline V gene. This CDR3 has 12 residues. Trimming cost V 4 bases and J 8 bases, with 7 bases left between them. CDR3 nucleotide sequence: TGTGCCAGCAGCGTAGGGGATTCACCCCTCCACTTT. This sequence encodes CASSVGDSPLHF.

This chain joins TRBV7-2 and TRBJ2-7; a possible D gene is TRBD2 (7 bases). The CDR3 runs 13 residues. Trimming pared 0 bases from V and 7 bases from J, leaving 10 bases between. Germline assignment: CDR1 SGHTA and CDR2 FQGNSA. CDR3 amino acids: CASSLAGGLEQYV. CDR3 sequence (DNA): TGTGCCAGCAGCTTAGCGGGGGGGCTAGAGCAGTACGTC.

The chain carries TRBV2 and TRBJ1-3; D is ambiguous. CDR3 length equals 13 residues. The germline CDR1 and CDR2 sequences are SNHLY and FYNNEI. V was clipped by 7 bases and J by 2 bases, with 9 bases between them. DNA for the CDR3: TGTGCCAGCACCCCGGATGCTGGAAACACCATATATTTT. It encodes CASTPDAGNTIYF.

This clonotype showed up just a few times. The chain has TRBV6-2 or TRBV6-3 and TRBJ2-3; D perhaps matches TRBD1 (5 bases). The CDR3 runs 15 residues. Germline V gene sequence: CDR1 MNHEY, CDR2 SVGEGT. V was pared by 6 bases and J by 2 bases, with 15 bases between. The CDR3 loop is CASRRFSGITDTQYF. The CDR3 DNA reads as TGTGCCAGCAGAAGGTTCTCAGGGATCACAGATACGCAGTATTTT.